These T cell receptor beta chains were read from a single sample in a study of chemoradiotherapy in HPV16-positive cancers. Method: immunoSEQ multiplex PCR; TCRdb's copy keeps in-frame clones and lacks some. The sample contains 12,000 or so clones, nearly 90% of which appear only once. Specimen collection occurred from a patient who underwent chemoradiotherapy. These receptors all come from a human donor with HPV-associated anogenital cancer. CDR3s include the opening cysteine and the closing phenylalanine or tryptophan. Fields, in order: D gene, J gene, clone size, V gene, CDR3 DNA, CDR3 protein. D genes are given only for firm matches. Size is omitted from some rows. Given values are once, few, many or a class for expanded clones.

TRBD1 TRBJ1-4 NA TRBV27 TGTGCCAGCAGTTACAGGGGGCGCAGTGAAAAACTGTTTTTT CASSYRGRSEKLFF
TRBD1 TRBJ2-7 NA TRBV7-8 TGTGCCAGCAGCTTTGCGGACCTCGGGACAGGGACGAAGCAGTACTTC CASSFADLGTGTKQYF
NA TRBJ2-1 NA TRBV7-6 TGTGCCAGCAGCTCCATCGACCGGCGGCAGTTCTTC CASSSIDRRQFF
TRBD1 TRBJ1-1 NA TRBV5-1 TGCGCCAGCAGCTTGACAGGGGGCGAGACTGAAGCTTTCTTT CASSLTGGETEAFF
TRBD1 TRBJ1-2 NA TRBV6-5 TGTGCCAGCAGTTACGTGACAGGGAACTATGGCTACACCTTC CASSYVTGNYGYTF
NA TRBJ2-3 NA TRBV5-1 TGCGCCAGCAGCTCCCAGGGGAGCCCTAGCACAGATACGCAGTATTTT CASSSQGSPSTDTQYF
NA TRBJ1-2 NA TRBV28 TGTGCCAGCAGTTTGGTCCGATCCTATGGCTACACCTTC CASSLVRSYGYTF
TRBD2 TRBJ2-1 NA TRBV29-1 TGCAGCGTTGAAGACGGGACTAGAGATGAGCAGTTCTTC CSVEDGTRDEQFF
NA TRBJ2-3 NA TRBV2 TGTGCCAGCGGGTCGAGGGGGAATACGCAGTATTTT CASGSRGNTQYF
NA TRBJ1-3 NA TRBV11-2 TGTGCCAGCAGCTTTCAATTAACCGACAGTGGAAACACCATATATTTT CASSFQLTDSGNTIYF
NA TRBJ2-1 NA TRBV6-5 TGTGCCAGCAGTTACTCGCAGAGTCGGGCGAACAATGAGCAGTTCTTC CASSYSQSRANNEQFF
NA TRBJ1-1 NA TRBV10-2 TGCGCCAGCAGTGTCCCCCGGGGTGTGGGGTACACTGAAGCTTTCTTT CASSVPRGVGYTEAFF
NA TRBJ2-7 NA TRBV7-2 TGTGCCAGCAGCTTAGGCCCTAGAGAGCAGTACTTC CASSLGPREQYF
NA TRBJ2-2 once TRBV6-1 TGTGCCAGCAGTGCGATGCCCGGGGTGACCGGGGAGCTGTTTTTT CASSAMPGVTGELFF
NA TRBJ2-1 NA TRBV10-1 TGCGCCAGCAGTGAAGACCTCAATGAGCAGTTCTTC CASSEDLNEQFF
NA TRBJ1-1 NA TRBV7-2 TGTGCCAGCAGCTTAGCACACTTGAACACTGAAGCTTTCTTT CASSLAHLNTEAFF
NA TRBJ2-3 NA TRBV9 TGTGCCAGCAGCGTTAATCCGGGAGTGGGCACAGATACGCAGTATTTT CASSVNPGVGTDTQYF
NA TRBJ2-7 NA TRBV15 TGTGCCACCAGCAGTAGACAAACCTACGAGCAGTACTTC CATSSRQTYEQYF
TRBD1 TRBJ2-2 once TRBV2 TGTGCCAGCAGTGACAGGGGGATTTCGAACACCGGGGAGCTGTTTTTT CASSDRGISNTGELFF
NA TRBJ2-3 NA TRBV5-4 TGTGCCAGCAGCAAACCGGGACTCCTTAAGACAGATACGCAGTATTTT CASSKPGLLKTDTQYF
NA TRBJ2-7 medium-sized TRBV5-1 TGCGCCAGCAGCTGGGACAAAACCTACGAGCAGTACTTC CASSWDKTYEQYF
NA TRBJ2-7 NA TRBV6-5 TGTGCCAGCAGGCGGGGTGGCGAGCAGTACTTC CASRRGGEQYF
NA TRBJ1-4 NA TRBV28 TGTGCCAGCAGCCCCGCTGCTAATGAAAAACTGTTTTTT CASSPAANEKLFF
NA TRBJ1-1 few TRBV6-5 TGTGCCAGCAGTTACTCGGGAGGGTTGGTCACTGAAGCTTTCTTT CASSYSGGLVTEAFF